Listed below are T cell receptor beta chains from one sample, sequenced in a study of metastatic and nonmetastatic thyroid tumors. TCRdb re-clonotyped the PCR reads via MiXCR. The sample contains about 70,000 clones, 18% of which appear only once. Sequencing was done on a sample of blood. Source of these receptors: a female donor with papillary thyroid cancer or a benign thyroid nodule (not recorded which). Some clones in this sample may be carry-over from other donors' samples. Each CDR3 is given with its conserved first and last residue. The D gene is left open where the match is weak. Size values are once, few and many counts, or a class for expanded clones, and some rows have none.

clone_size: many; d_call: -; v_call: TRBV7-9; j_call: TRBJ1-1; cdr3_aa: CASSFGGGGTEAFF; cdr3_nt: TGTGCCAGCAGCTTTGGGGGTGGGGGCACTGAAGCTTTCTTT
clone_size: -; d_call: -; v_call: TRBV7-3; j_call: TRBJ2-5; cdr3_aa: CASSLSRVQETQYF; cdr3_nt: TGTGCCAGCAGCTTAAGTCGGGTACAAGAGACCCAGTACTTC
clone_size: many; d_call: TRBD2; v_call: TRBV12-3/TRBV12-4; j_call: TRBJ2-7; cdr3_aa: CASSFIAGVSYEQYF; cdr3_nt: TGTGCCAGCAGTTTTATAGCGGGTGTCTCCTACGAGCAGTACTTC
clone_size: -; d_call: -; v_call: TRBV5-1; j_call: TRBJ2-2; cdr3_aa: CASSLRASGLRTDTGELFF; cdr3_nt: TGCGCCAGCAGCTTGCGGGCCTCAGGGCTACGAACGGACACCGGGGAGCTGTTTTTT
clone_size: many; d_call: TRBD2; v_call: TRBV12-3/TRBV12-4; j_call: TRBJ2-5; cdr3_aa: CASSLGLAGGEACF; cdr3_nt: TGTGCCAGCAGTCTCGGACTAGCGGGAGGGGAAGCGTGCTTC
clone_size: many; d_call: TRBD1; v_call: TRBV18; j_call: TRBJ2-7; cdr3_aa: CASSPPGTGTGEQYF; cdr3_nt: TGTGCCAGCTCACCCCCCGGGACAGGCACGGGGGAGCAGTACTTC
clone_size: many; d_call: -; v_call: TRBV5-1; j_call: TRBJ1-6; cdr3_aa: CASSLDSNYNSPLHF; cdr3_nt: TGCGCCAGCAGCTTGGACAGCAATTATAATTCACCCCTCCACTTT
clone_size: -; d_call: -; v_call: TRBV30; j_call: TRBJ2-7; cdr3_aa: CAWWDNGHEQCF; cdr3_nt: TGTGCCTGGTGGGATAACGGCCACGAGCAGTGCTTC
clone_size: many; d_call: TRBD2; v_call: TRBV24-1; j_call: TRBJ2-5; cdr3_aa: CATSDNPTLASQETQYF; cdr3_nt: TGTGCCACCAGTGATAATCCCACACTAGCGAGCCAAGAGACCCAGTACTTC
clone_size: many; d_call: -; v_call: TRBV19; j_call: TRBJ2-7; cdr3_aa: CASSKDSARVYEQYF; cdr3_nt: TGTGCCAGTAGTAAAGACAGCGCGCGCGTCTACGAGCAGTACTTC
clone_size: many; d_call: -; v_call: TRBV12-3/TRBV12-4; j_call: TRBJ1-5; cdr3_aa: CASSFGPLRPQHF; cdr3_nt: TGTGCCAGCAGTTTCGGCCCTTTAAGGCCCCAGCATTTT
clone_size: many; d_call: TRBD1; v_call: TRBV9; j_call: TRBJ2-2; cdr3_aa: CASSSWTGPTGELFF; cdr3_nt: TGTGCCAGCAGCTCCTGGACAGGGCCCACCGGGGAGCTGTTTTTT
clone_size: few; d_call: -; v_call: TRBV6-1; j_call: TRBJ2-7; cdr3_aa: CAARSFYEQYF; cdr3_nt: TGTGCCGCAAGGTCGTTCTACGAGCAGTACTTC
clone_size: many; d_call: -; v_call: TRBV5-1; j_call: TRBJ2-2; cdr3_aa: CASSLIQGFTGELFF; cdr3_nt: TGCGCCAGCAGCTTGATTCAGGGTTTCACCGGGGAGCTGTTTTTT
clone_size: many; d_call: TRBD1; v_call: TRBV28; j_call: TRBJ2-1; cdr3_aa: CASSLSQQGNEQFF; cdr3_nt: TGTGCCAGCAGTTTATCTCAACAGGGGAATGAGCAGTTCTTC
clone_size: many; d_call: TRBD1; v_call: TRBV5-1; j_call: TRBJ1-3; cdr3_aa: CASSLAQGGRGNTIYF; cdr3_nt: TGCGCCAGCAGCTTGGCACAGGGGGGACGTGGAAACACCATATATTTT
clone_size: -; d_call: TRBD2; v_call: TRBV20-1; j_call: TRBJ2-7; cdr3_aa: CSARDGRASGSYEQYF; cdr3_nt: TGCAGTGCTAGAGATGGCCGGGCTAGCGGTTCCTACGAGCAGTACTTC
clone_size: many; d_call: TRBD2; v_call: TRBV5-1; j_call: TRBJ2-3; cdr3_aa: CASRGTSGSDTQYF; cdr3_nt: TGCGCCAGCAGAGGGACTAGCGGCTCAGATACGCAGTATTTT
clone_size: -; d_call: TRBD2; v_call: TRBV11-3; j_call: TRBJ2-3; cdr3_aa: CAIIPEKSGSRVTDTQYF; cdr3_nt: TGTGCCATCATCCCTGAGAAGAGCGGGAGTCGTGTTACAGATACGCAGTATTTT
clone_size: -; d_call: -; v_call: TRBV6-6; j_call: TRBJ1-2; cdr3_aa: CPSSYRDTANYGYTF; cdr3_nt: TGTCCCAGCAGTTATCGGGACACCGCTAACTATGGCTACACCTTC
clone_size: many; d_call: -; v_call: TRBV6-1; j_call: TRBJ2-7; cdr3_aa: CASIGFLDEQYF; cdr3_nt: TGTGCCAGCATCGGGTTCTTGGACGAGCAGTACTTC
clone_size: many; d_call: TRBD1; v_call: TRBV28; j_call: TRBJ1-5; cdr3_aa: CASRQGNNQPQHF; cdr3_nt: TGTGCCAGCCGACAGGGGAACAATCAGCCCCAGCATTTT
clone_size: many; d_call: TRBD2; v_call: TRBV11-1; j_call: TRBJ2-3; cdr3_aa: CASSQGEGSTDTQYF; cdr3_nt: TGTGCCAGCAGCCAAGGGGAGGGGAGCACAGATACGCAGTATTTT
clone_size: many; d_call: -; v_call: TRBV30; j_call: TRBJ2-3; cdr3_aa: CAWSVWRSTDTQYF; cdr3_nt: TGTGCCTGGAGTGTATGGCGGAGCACAGATACGCAGTATTTT
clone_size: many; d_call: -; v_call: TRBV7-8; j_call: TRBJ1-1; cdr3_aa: CASSFGSLNTEAFF; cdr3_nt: TGTGCCAGCAGCTTCGGCAGCCTGAACACTGAAGCTTTCTTT
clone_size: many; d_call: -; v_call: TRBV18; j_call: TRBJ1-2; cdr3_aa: CASSPPGAEGFYGYTF; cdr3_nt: TGTGCCAGCTCACCACCGGGCGCTGAAGGGTTCTATGGCTACACCTTC
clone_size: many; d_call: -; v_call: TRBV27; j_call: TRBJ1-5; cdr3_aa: CASSPLGQPQHF; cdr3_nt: TGTGCCAGCAGTCCCCTCGGTCAGCCCCAGCATTTT
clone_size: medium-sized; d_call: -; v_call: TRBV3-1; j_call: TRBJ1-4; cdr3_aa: CASSQGVEKLFF; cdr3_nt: TGTGCCAGCAGCCAGGGGGTGGAAAAACTGTTTTTT
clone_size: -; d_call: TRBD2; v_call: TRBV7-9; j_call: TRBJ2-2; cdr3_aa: CASSPRASGTGELFF; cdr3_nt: TGTGCCAGCAGCCCCCGAGCTAGCGGCACCGGGGAGCTGTTTTTT
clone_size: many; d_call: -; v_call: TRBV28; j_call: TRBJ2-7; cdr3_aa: CASNPRREYEQYF; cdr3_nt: TGTGCCAGCAACCCTCGCAGAGAATACGAGCAGTACTTC
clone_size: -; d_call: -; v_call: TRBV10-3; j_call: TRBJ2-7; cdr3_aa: CAISESGSEQYF; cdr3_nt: TGTGCCATCAGTGAGTCCGGGAGCGAGCAGTACTTC
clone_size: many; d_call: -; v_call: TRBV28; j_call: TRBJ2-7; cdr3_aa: CASSLGTVSYEQYF; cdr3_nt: TGTGCCAGCAGTTTAGGGACGGTCTCCTACGAGCAGTACTTC
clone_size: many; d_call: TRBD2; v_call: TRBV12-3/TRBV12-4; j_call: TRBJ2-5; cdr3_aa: CASSSAGGRETQYF; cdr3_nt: TGTGCCAGCAGTTCAGCGGGAGGGCGAGAGACCCAGTACTTC
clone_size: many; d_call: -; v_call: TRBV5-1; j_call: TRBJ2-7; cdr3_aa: CASSIRDSGIEQYF; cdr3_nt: TGCGCCAGCAGCATCCGGGACTCGGGGATCGAGCAGTACTTC